The 2 T cell receptor beta chains given below trace back to one sample, sequenced in a study of regulatory T cells in long-lasting Graves disease. Sequencing libraries for TCR beta were prepared with iRepertoire HTBI primers and Arm-PCR of CDR3 regions. TCRdb fed the multiplex PCR reads into MiXCR, producing one record per CDR3 protein. The sample holds about 530,000 distinct CDR3 sequences, more than 15% seen once. Time point in this sample: newly diagnosed GD, antithyroid drugs for less than 3 months. The TCR library was made from RNA extracted from PBMCs. The same data also went into a second study, on T cells in Graves' hyperthyroidism and ophthalmopathy.

The sequences come from peripheral blood mononuclear cells (PBMCs), collected at new diagnosis, from a patient treated with antithyroid drugs. The receptors shown here come from a woman aged 35 to 60 with Graves disease.

The chain links TRBV27 to TRBJ2-2; 7 bases align to TRBD1. This CDR3 is built from 16 residues. The germline V gene encodes CDR1 MNHEY and CDR2 SMNVEV (reference sequence). V lost 3 bases and J lost 7; bases outside the gene matches: 11. CDR3 coding DNA: TGTGCCAGCAGTTTTTTTAGGGGGCAAGCCTTCGGGGAGCTGTTTTTT. Its translation: CASSFFRGQAFGELFF.

With regard to this clonotype: This may be a read error, as it is one base from a much larger clone. The chain links TRBV20-1 to TRBJ1-5; a possible D gene is TRBD1 (5 bases). The V and J ends lost 0 bases and 7 bases respectively, with 10 bases between them. CDR3 length equals 13 residues. The germline CDR1 and CDR2 sequences are DFQATT and SNEGSKA (reference sequence). CDR3 protein: CSARDPGEQPQHF. As DNA, the CDR3 is TGCAGTGCTAGAGATCCGGGGGAACAGCCCCAGCATTTT.